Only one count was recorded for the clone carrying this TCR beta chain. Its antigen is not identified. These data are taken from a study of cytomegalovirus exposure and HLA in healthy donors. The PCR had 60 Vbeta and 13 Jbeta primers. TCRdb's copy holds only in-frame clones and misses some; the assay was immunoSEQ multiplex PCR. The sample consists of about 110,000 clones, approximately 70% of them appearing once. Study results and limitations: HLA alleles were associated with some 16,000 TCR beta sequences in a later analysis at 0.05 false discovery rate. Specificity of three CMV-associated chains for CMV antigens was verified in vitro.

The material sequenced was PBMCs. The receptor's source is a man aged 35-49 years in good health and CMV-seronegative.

CDR3 residues: CAWSVGTGISQPQHF. CDR3 coding DNA: TGTGCCTGGAGTGTGGGGACAGGGATTAGCCAGCCCCAGCATTTT. The chain recombines TRBV30 with TRBJ1-5; TRBD1 agrees at 9 bases. J gave up 7 bases and V 0 bases, and 7 bases lay outside the gene matches. The V gene's germline CDR1 is GTSNPN and CDR2 SVGIG (reference sequence). The CDR3 loop spans 15 amino acids.